The present entry profiles one TCR beta chain with its context. These data belong to a study of blood T cell repertoires in COVID-19. About the research overall: COVID-19 samples, acute and convalescent, were from the United States, Italy and Spain.

This CDR3 has 15 residues. In germline, CDR1 is LNHDA, CDR2 SQIVND (reference sequence). Trimming pared 4 bases from V and 0 bases from J, leaving 10 bases between. In the study's own analysis: It was from reference gene primer amplification that nucleated cell counts were estimated. The assay was immunoSEQ multiplex PCR, and TCRdb's table has in-frame clones only and misses some. From that table come the V and J calls and clone size; the DNA was used to work out D and trimming. The sample holds 34,000 or so clones, about 85% seen once. The origin of this receptor is a man aged 50-59 years with active or convalescent COVID-19. Sequencing was carried out using peripheral blood. J is TRBJ2-4 and V is TRBV19; D is perhaps TRBD2 (5 bases). CDR3 sequence (DNA): TGTGCCAGTAGTAACGGGGATTTAGCCAAAAACATTCAGTACTTC. It is translated as CASSNGDLAKNIQYF.